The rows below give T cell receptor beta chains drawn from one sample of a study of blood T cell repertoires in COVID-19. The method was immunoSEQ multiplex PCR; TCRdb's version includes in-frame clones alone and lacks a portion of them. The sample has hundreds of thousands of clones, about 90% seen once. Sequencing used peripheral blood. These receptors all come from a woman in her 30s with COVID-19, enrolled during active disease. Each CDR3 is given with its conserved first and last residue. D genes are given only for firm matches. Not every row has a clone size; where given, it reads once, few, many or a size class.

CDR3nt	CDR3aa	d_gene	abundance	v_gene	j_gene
TGTGCCAGCAGCCTCCTGGCGGCAGGGGATACCGGGGAGCTGTTTTTT	CASSLLAAGDTGELFF	NA	NA	TRBV28	TRBJ2-2
TGTGCCAGCAGCTTAGCGTCCCCCCTAGCTGGAAACACCATATATTTT	CASSLASPLAGNTIYF	NA	NA	TRBV7-6	TRBJ1-3
TGTGCCACCGCCCAGGGTGGAATTGCCAAAAACATTCAGTACTTC	CATAQGGIAKNIQYF	NA	NA	TRBV15	TRBJ2-4
TGTGCCAGCATCCCTAGCGGGGGGATCTACGAGCAGTACTTC	CASIPSGGIYEQYF	TRBD2	NA	TRBV6-2/TRBV6-3	TRBJ2-7
TGCAGCATCGTTGGTGGCGGTTATGAGACCCAGTACTTC	CSIVGGGYETQYF	NA	NA	TRBV29-1	TRBJ2-5
TGTGCCAGCAGCTTATCAGGGAGGTACACCGGGGAGCTGTTTTTT	CASSLSGRYTGELFF	NA	NA	TRBV5-6	TRBJ2-2
TGTGCCAGCAGAAGGGGCCACAATGAGCAGTTCTTC	CASRRGHNEQFF	NA	NA	TRBV7-9	TRBJ2-1
TGTGCCAGCAGTTTACCAGGGTCACCCCTCCACTTT	CASSLPGSPLHF	NA	once	TRBV28	TRBJ1-6
TGTGCCAGCAGCTCCTACCTGGGGGGGTCGGTCTACGAGCAGTACTTC	CASSSYLGGSVYEQYF	TRBD2	NA	TRBV11-3	TRBJ2-7
TGTGCCAGCCATAGATCCGGACTCTCGGTGTATGGCTACACCTTC	CASHRSGLSVYGYTF	NA	NA	TRBV28	TRBJ1-2
TGTGCCAGCAGCTTTAACGTGCCTATCACAGATACGCAGTATTTT	CASSFNVPITDTQYF	NA	NA	TRBV5-5	TRBJ2-3
TGTGCCAGCAGCTTAGATGACAGTCCCTACAATGAGCAGTTCTTC	CASSLDDSPYNEQFF	NA	NA	TRBV13	TRBJ2-1
TGTGCCAGCAGTTTACATCAGGGGAGCTATGGCTACACCTTC	CASSLHQGSYGYTF	NA	NA	TRBV27	TRBJ1-2
TGTGCCAGCAGCCTTTACAGGGAGGGGGTCCCCCTCCACTTT	CASSLYREGVPLHF	NA	NA	TRBV11-2	TRBJ1-6
TGCGCCAGCAGCCAGGCCGGACTAGCGGCAGATACGCAGTATTTT	CASSQAGLAADTQYF	TRBD2	few	TRBV4-3	TRBJ2-3
TGTGCCTGGGGCCCTCGGGACACTGAAGCTTTCTTT	CAWGPRDTEAFF	NA	NA	TRBV30	TRBJ1-1
TGTGCCAGCAGTCCCGGGGACTACAATGAGCAGTTCTTC	CASSPGDYNEQFF	NA	NA	TRBV6-5	TRBJ2-1
TGTGCCAGCAGCTTGGGGGGTAGCGGGGTCCCAAGGATGTTTTTT	CASSLGGSGVPRMFF	TRBD2	NA	TRBV5-6	TRBJ2-2
TGTGCCAGCAGGTTCGGGACAGGGAATGAAGCTTTCTTT	CASRFGTGNEAFF	TRBD1	NA	TRBV28	TRBJ1-1
TGTGCCAGCAGCTTTTTTCGAGAAGGACAGGCTAATGAGCAGTTCTTC	CASSFFREGQANEQFF	TRBD1	NA	TRBV7-9	TRBJ2-1
TGTGCCAGCAGCTTAGGGATAGCGGGGGGGCCCGAGACCCAGTACTTC	CASSLGIAGGPETQYF	TRBD2	NA	TRBV5-8	TRBJ2-5
TGTGCCAGCCGGGCGGGGGGCGGCCAGCCCCAGCATTTT	CASRAGGGQPQHF	NA	NA	TRBV19	TRBJ1-5
TGTGCCAGCAGTACTCAGGGAACAACTAATGAAAAACTGTTTTTT	CASSTQGTTNEKLFF	NA	NA	TRBV6-2/TRBV6-3	TRBJ1-4
TGCGCCAGCAGCCCCAACACAGATACGCAGTATTTT	CASSPNTDTQYF	NA	NA	TRBV4-1	TRBJ2-3
TGTGCCAGTAGTATTTGGGACAATAGCAATCAGCCCCAGCATTTT	CASSIWDNSNQPQHF	NA	NA	TRBV19	TRBJ1-5
TGTGCCAGCAGTGAACGGTGGCAGGGCGGTGAAGCTTTCTTT	CASSERWQGGEAFF	NA	once	TRBV6-1	TRBJ1-1
TGTGCCAGCGGGCCGGGACTAGCGGGGTCTGAGCAGTTCTTC	CASGPGLAGSEQFF	TRBD2	NA	TRBV27	TRBJ2-1
TGCGCCAGCAGACAACCCGGAGGGAACACTGAAGCTTTCTTT	CASRQPGGNTEAFF	NA	NA	TRBV4-1	TRBJ1-1
TGTGCCAGCAGTGGGACAGGGATTCAGCCCCAGCATTTT	CASSGTGIQPQHF	TRBD1	NA	TRBV2	TRBJ1-5
TGTGCCAGCAGCCGGGGACTAGCGGGGGGGGATGAGCAGTTCTTC	CASSRGLAGGDEQFF	TRBD2	NA	TRBV27	TRBJ2-1
TGTGCCATCAGGGACAGCACGCAAGAGACCCAGTACTTC	CAIRDSTQETQYF	NA	NA	TRBV10-3	TRBJ2-5
TGTGCCAGCAGTCGCCGGGGTGAAAAACTGTTTTTT	CASSRRGEKLFF	NA	NA	TRBV6-5	TRBJ1-4
TGTGCCAGCAGCTTTGGGGACAGCTCCTACGAGCAGTACTTC	CASSFGDSSYEQYF	TRBD1	NA	TRBV7-8	TRBJ2-7
TGTGCCAGCAGCTTAAGGTCCCGGGGGTGGACGAGCACAGATACGCAGTATTTT	CASSLRSRGWTSTDTQYF	NA	NA	TRBV7-9	TRBJ2-3
TGTGCCAGTAGTCCCACAAGGGCGGGTGAAAAACTGTTTTTT	CASSPTRAGEKLFF	NA	NA	TRBV19	TRBJ1-4
TGTGCCAGCAGTTTTACGGACTCGGCCCAGTACTTC	CASSFTDSAQYF	NA	NA	TRBV12-3/TRBV12-4	TRBJ2-5
TGTGCCAGTAGTATGGGTAGCCGGTCCTACAATGAGCAGTTCTTC	CASSMGSRSYNEQFF	NA	NA	TRBV19	TRBJ2-1
TGTGCCTGGAGTGTCGGGGGGCACCGGGAGCTGTTTTTT	CAWSVGGHRELFF	NA	NA	TRBV30	TRBJ2-2
TGTGCCGGGCGTGAGTCCGTTGAAGCTTTCTTT	CAGRESVEAFF	NA	NA	TRBV28	TRBJ1-1
TGTGCCAGCCGTGAACATCCGAACACTGAAGCTTTCTTT	CASREHPNTEAFF	NA	NA	TRBV18	TRBJ1-1
TGTGCCAGTAGTTCTCTAGGAACTGAAGCTTTCTTT	CASSSLGTEAFF	NA	NA	TRBV19	TRBJ1-1
TGTGCCAGCAGCTTTAAGGGGGCTAAGGGCACTGAAGCTTTCTTT	CASSFKGAKGTEAFF	TRBD1	NA	TRBV7-9	TRBJ1-1
TGTGCCAGCAGCCCCGGGGAACCGGGCTCCTATAATTCACCCCTCCACTTT	CASSPGEPGSYNSPLHF	NA	NA	TRBV7-8	TRBJ1-6
TGTGCCAGCAGCCCGGGGACAGGGGGCTATGGCTACACCTTC	CASSPGTGGYGYTF	TRBD1	once	TRBV13	TRBJ1-2
TGTGCCAGCAGCGTAGCTTCGGACAGCCGATGGGATCAGCCCCAGCATTTT	CASSVASDSRWDQPQHF	NA	NA	TRBV9	TRBJ1-5
TGTGCCAGCAGTAGGACTAGCAGAGAGACCCAGTACTTC	CASSRTSRETQYF	TRBD2	NA	TRBV2	TRBJ2-5
TGTGCCACCAGCAGCGCAACGGGGTACCAAGAGACCCAGTACTTC	CATSSATGYQETQYF	NA	NA	TRBV15	TRBJ2-5
TGTGCCAATTCGGACAGGGGAGGGACCGGGGAGCTGTTTTTT	CANSDRGGTGELFF	TRBD1	NA	TRBV2	TRBJ2-2
TGTGCCAGCAGCCAAGGACGAGACTACGCCTACGAGCAGTACTTC	CASSQGRDYAYEQYF	NA	once	TRBV14	TRBJ2-7
TGTGCCAGCTCACCACCGTCAGGGGGACCGGTCTATGGCTACACCTTC	CASSPPSGGPVYGYTF	TRBD1	once	TRBV18	TRBJ1-2
TGTGCCAGCAGTGAACTCGGGGGGTCCAATCAGCCCCAGCATTTT	CASSELGGSNQPQHF	NA	NA	TRBV6-1	TRBJ1-5
TGTGCCAGCAGCCTCCCACGGAGGGGACTGAACTATGGCTACACCTTC	CASSLPRRGLNYGYTF	NA	NA	TRBV5-5	TRBJ1-2
TGTGCCAGTAGCCCCGGTGGGGCTAGGGTCTATGGCTACACCTTC	CASSPGGARVYGYTF	NA	NA	TRBV19	TRBJ1-2
TGTGCCACCAGTGATTGGCGGGGGAACTACAATGAGCAGTTCTTC	CATSDWRGNYNEQFF	TRBD2	few	TRBV24-1	TRBJ2-1
TGTGCCAGCAGCCAAGGAGCAACAGACAATGAGCAGTTCTTC	CASSQGATDNEQFF	NA	NA	TRBV3-1/TRBV3-2	TRBJ2-1
TGTGCCAGCAGCGAACCCAACATCTATGGCTACACCTTC	CASSEPNIYGYTF	NA	NA	TRBV5-4	TRBJ1-2
TGCGCCAGCATCCAAGGGGGGGGAGACACCGCTGGCTACACCTTC	CASIQGGGDTAGYTF	NA	NA	TRBV5-1	TRBJ1-2
TGTGCCAGCAGCTTAGTTTGGCAGAACTATGGCTACACCTTC	CASSLVWQNYGYTF	NA	NA	TRBV7-2	TRBJ1-2
TGTGCCAGCAGCCAAAACAGGGGATTCACAGATACGCAGTATTTT	CASSQNRGFTDTQYF	TRBD1	NA	TRBV2	TRBJ2-3
TGTGCCACGGAGGCAGGGGTGGAGCAGTTCTTC	CATEAGVEQFF	NA	NA	TRBV18	TRBJ2-1